This TCR beta chain appears in the sequencing data of a study of blood T cell repertoires in COVID-19. For the study at large: Samples of COVID-19 (acute and convalescent) were obtained from the United States, Italy and Spain.

CDR3 length equals 13 residues. With 10 bases clipped from V and 12 bases from J, the junction kept 8 bases outside the gene matches. The V gene's germline CDR1 is KGHSH and CDR2 LQKENI. In the authors' workflow: Amplified reference gene primers provided the basis for estimating nucleated cell counts. TCRdb keeps only in-frame clones here, not all; method: immunoSEQ multiplex PCR. The V and J calls and clone size come from that table; D and trimming were worked out from the DNA. The sample yields approximately 150,000 clones, 80% to 90% seen once. Sequencing input: peripheral blood. The chain carries TRBV18 and TRBJ2-1, with TRBD2 identical over 14 bases. This clonotype was sampled from a woman in her sixties who had recovered from COVID-19. CDR3 nucleotides: TGTGCCACCTCGGGACTAGCGGGGGAATGGCAGTTCTTC. Protein sequence: CATSGLAGEWQFF.